The clone carrying this TCR beta chain was recorded only once. A J-beta primer mix and a sample-barcoded 5' primer were used in a second PCR of about 7 to 12 cycles. TCRdb processed the 5' RACE reads anew with MiXCR; each CDR3 protein has one entry. The repertoire holds 800,000 to 950,000 distinct CDR3 sequences, with about 34% as singletons. The sample is drawn from a study of blood T cells in healthy people across ages. All donors came from Russia, were Caucasian and healthy, and spanned ages about 6 to 100. Trimming cost V 4 bases and J 1 base; bases outside gene matches: 5. The CDR3 totals 16 residues. The germline V gene encodes CDR1 SGHRS and CDR2 YFSETQ.

The receptor was isolated from a man aged 18 to 30 in good health. Sequenced input: blood. The chain couples TRBV5-1 to TRBJ2-2; 9 bases align to TRBD2. CDR3 residues: CASSPRTSENTGELFF. The DNA of the CDR3 is TGCGCCAGCAGCCCCCGGACTAGCGAGAACACCGGGGAGCTGTTTTTT.